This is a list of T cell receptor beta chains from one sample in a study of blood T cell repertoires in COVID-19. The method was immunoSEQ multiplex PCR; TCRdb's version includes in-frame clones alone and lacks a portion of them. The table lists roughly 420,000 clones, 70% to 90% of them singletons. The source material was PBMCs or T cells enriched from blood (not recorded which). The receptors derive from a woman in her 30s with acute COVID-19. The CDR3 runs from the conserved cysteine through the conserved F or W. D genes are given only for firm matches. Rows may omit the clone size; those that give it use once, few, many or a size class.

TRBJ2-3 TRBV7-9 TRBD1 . TGTGCCAGCAGCCCACAGGGGTTGGGGACAGATACGCAGTATTTT CASSPQGLGTDTQYF
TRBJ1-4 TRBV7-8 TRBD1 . TGTGCCAGCAGCACAGTAGGGACAGGGCCCGCTCAACTGTTTTTT CASSTVGTGPAQLFF
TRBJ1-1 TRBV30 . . TGTGCCTGGATCTTGAACTTGAACACTGAAGCTTTCTTT CAWILNLNTEAFF
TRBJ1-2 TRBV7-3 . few TGTGCCAGCAGCCCAGGGTTTGACTATGGCTACACCTTC CASSPGFDYGYTF
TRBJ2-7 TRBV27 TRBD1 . TGTGCCAGCAGTCCCGAGACAGGGGCCAGCTCCTACGAGCAGTACTTC CASSPETGASSYEQYF
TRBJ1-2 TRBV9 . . TGTGCCAGCAGCGCGGCAGGGGAGAGGTTGTTTGGCTACACCTTC CASSAAGERLFGYTF
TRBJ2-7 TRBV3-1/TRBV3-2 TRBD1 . TGTGCCAGCAGCCAAGCCCCAGGACAGGGGGGCGAGCAGTACTTC CASSQAPGQGGEQYF
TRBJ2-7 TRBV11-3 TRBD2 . TGTGCCAGCAGCTCCGGTGTGGGGGGGACGGGCGACGAGCAGTACTTC CASSSGVGGTGDEQYF
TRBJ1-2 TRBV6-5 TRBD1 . TGTGCCAGCAGGGCCACAGGGGGCATCTATGGCTACACCTTC CASRATGGIYGYTF
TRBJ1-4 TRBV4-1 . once TGCGCCAGCAGCCAGGTAGCGGGAACCTCTGGACCTCTGTTTTTT CASSQVAGTSGPLFF
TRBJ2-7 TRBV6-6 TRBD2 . TGTGCCAGCAGTGACCGGGGGAGCGGGGTTTACGAGCAGTACTTC CASSDRGSGVYEQYF
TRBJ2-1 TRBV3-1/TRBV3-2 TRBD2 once TGTGCCAGCAGCCAAGCTGGGACTAGCGGGGCGAGCTCCTACAATGAGCAGTTCTTC CASSQAGTSGASSYNEQFF
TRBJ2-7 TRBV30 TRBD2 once TGTGCCTGGAGTGTAAGACTAGCGGGAGGATACGAGCAGTACTTC CAWSVRLAGGYEQYF
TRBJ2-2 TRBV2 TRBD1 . TGTGCCAGCAGAACGACAGGGGTGAATACCGGGGAGCTGTTTTTT CASRTTGVNTGELFF
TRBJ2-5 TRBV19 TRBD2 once TGTGCCAGTAGTATTAGGCGGGGGGAGTGGGAGACCCAGTACTTC CASSIRRGEWETQYF
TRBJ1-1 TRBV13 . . TGTGCCAGCAGCTTAGGCAGGGCCAACACTGAAGCTTTCTTT CASSLGRANTEAFF
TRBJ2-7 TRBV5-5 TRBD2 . TGTGCCAGCAGCTATTGGGGGGGGAGCTCCTACGAGCAGTACTTC CASSYWGGSSYEQYF
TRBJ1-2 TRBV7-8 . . TGTGCCAGCAGCCGTGGAGCAGGGCGCGATAACTATGGCTACACCTTC CASSRGAGRDNYGYTF
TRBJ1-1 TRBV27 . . TGTGCCAGCAGACGAGACAGCACTCCGGACACTGAAGCTTTCTTT CASRRDSTPDTEAFF
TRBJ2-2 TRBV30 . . TGTGCCTGGTCTAGTACCGGGGAGCTGTTTTTT CAWSSTGELFF
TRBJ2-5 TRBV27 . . TGTGCCAGCAGTTTAAACCGCCCGGGGGGCCCAGAGACCCAGTACTTC CASSLNRPGGPETQYF
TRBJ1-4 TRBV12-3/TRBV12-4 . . TGTGCCAGCAGTTTCGTCGGGGAAAAACTGTTTTTT CASSFVGEKLFF
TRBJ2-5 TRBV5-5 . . TGTGCCAGCAGCCTGACCAGGGGACAAGAGACCCAGTACTTC CASSLTRGQETQYF
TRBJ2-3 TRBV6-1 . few TGTGCCAGCAGTGAAGAAACTCCCGGGAGCGGGCGGGGGCGCCCGTATACGCAGTATTTT CASSEETPGSGRGRPYTQYF
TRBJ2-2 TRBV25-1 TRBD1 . TGTGCCAGCAGTGAATTGGGGACAGGAACGAACACCGGGGAGCTGTTTTTT CASSELGTGTNTGELFF
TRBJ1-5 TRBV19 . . TGTGCCAGTAGACCGGACAGTGATAGCAATCAGCCCCAGCATTTT CASRPDSDSNQPQHF
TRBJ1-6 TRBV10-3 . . TGTGCCATCAGTGAGTCGGGGGCAGGGGCCAATTCACCCCTCCACTTT CAISESGAGANSPLHF
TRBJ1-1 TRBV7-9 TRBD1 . TGTGCCAGCAGCTTAGTAGGCAGGGGGCAGGTTGAAGCTTTCTTT CASSLVGRGQVEAFF